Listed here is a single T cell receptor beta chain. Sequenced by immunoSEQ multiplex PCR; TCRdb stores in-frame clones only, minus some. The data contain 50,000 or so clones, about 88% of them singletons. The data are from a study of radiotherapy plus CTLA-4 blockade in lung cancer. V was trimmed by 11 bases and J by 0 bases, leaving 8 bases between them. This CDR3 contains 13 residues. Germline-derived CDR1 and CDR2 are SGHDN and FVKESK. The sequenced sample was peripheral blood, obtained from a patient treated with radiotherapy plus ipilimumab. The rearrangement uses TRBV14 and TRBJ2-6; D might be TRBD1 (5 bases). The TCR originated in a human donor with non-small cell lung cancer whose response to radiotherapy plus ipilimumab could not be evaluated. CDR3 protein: CASRDSGANVLTF. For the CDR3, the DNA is TGTGCCTCCAGGGACTCTGGGGCCAACGTCCTGACTTTC.